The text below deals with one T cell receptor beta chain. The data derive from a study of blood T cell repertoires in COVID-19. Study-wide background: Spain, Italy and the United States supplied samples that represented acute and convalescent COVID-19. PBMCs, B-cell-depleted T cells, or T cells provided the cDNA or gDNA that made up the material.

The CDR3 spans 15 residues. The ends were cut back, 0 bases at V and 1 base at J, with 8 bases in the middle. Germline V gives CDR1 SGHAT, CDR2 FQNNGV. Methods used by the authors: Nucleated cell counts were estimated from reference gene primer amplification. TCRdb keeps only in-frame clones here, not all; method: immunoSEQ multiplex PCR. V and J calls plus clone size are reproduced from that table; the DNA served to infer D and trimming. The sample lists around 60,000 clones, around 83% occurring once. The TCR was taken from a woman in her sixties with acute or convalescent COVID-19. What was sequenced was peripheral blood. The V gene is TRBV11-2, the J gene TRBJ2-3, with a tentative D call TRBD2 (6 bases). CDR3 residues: CASSLDGTGTDTQYF. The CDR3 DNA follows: TGTGCCAGCAGCTTAGACGGGACTGGCACAGATACGCAGTATTTT.